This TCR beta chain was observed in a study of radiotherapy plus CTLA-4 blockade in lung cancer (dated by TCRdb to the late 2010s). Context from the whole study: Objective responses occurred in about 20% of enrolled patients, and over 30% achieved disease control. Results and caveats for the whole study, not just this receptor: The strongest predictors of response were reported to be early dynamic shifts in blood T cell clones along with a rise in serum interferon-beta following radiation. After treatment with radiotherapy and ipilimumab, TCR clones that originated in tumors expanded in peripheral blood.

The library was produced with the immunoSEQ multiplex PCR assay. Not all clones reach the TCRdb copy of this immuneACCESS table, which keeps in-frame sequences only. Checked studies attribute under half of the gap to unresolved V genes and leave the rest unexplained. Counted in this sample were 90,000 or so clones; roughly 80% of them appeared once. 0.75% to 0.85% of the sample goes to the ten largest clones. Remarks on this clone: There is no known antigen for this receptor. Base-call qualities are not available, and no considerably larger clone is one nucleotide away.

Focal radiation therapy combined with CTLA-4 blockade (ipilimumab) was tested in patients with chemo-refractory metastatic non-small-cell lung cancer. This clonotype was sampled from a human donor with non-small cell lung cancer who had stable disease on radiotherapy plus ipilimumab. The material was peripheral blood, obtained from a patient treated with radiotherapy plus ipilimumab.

CDR3 loop: CASRSAPVRYTF. At the DNA level, the sequence is TGTGCCAGTAGATCGGCTCCGGTACGCTACACCTTC. The V and J segments used are TRBV19 and TRBJ1-2, with no confidently assigned D gene. From the germline V gene (reference sequence), CDR1 is LNHDA and CDR2 is SQIVND. V loses 6 bases, J loses 9 bases, and the germline ends lie 14 bases apart. CDR3 length: 12 amino acids, cysteine to phenylalanine. The sequence is cut down to CDR3 DNA, 36 bases in frame from base 1.